This T cell receptor beta chain was identified in a study of response to subunit inactivated influenza vaccine. This CDR3 has 10 residues. Germline V CDR1 and CDR2: SQVTM, ANQGSEA. V lost 5 bases and J 8 bases, leaving 8 bases between the germline ends. TCRdb itself ran the RT-PCR reads through MiXCR, one entry per CDR3 protein. The repertoire has about 540,000 distinct CDR3 sequences, around a quarter of them found once; the top ten carry approximately 3%. A further study also used this sample, focusing on T cells expressing NK-cell markers. From that study: Libraries used 5'RACE template switching adding universal primer site and UMIs. Sorted CD3+CD56-NKG2C+, CD3+CD56+NKG2C+ and CD3+CD56+NKG2C- T cells supplied the TCR beta repertoires. The study found dominant NKG2C+ clonotypes at roughly 1.0-7.5% of CD8+ T cells in about six donors. A handful of donors likewise had their CD3+CD56-NKG2C+ fraction led by these clonotypes.

The input for sequencing was CD4+ T cells sorted from PBMCs, taken 11 to 12 days after vaccination. This receptor was taken from a man aged 45-60 years who received an inactivated influenza vaccine. The V and J genes are TRBV29-1 and TRBJ2-3, with a weak D call TRBD1 (6 bases). CDR3 nucleotide sequence: TGCAGCGTTTTCAGGGGTACGCAGTATTTT. Protein sequence: CSVFRGTQYF.